The clone carrying this TCR beta chain was counted ten times or more. CDR1 and CDR2 (germline): SNHLY, FYNNEI. Trimming shortened V by 10 bases and J by 0 bases, and 13 bases separated the two germline ends. The CDR3 loop spans 14 amino acids. The data derive from a study of shared clonotypes between healthy human individuals. Method: immunoSEQ multiplex PCR; TCRdb's copy keeps in-frame clones and lacks some. This table holds 100,000 or so clones, about 67% found once. The V and J genes are TRBV2 and TRBJ2-4; D not resolved. The source material was memory CD8+ T cells sorted from blood. Sample subset: CD45RO+ cells pooled with CCR7-negative TemRA cells. The TCR originated in a woman in her 30s in good health. CDR3 bases: TGTGCCACCAAACGAGAAGTAGCCAAAAACATTCAGTACTTC. Residues: CATKREVAKNIQYF.